Listed below are T cell receptor beta chains from one sample, sequenced in a study of blood T cell repertoires in COVID-19. Method: immunoSEQ multiplex PCR; TCRdb's copy keeps in-frame clones and lacks some. The repertoire holds 95,000 to 150,000 clones, nearly 90% seen once, with 3.5% to 4% in the top ten. Sequenced material: peripheral blood. The receptors here all came from a woman in her sixties or seventies with COVID-19, enrolled during active disease. Each CDR3 is given with its conserved first and last residue. A D gene is named only where the DNA matches it firmly. Only some rows state a clone size, as once, few, many or a class for expanded clones.

>.|TRBJ2-5|TRBV10-3|12|.
CAISPDQETQYF
TGTGCCATCAGCCCGGACCAAGAGACCCAGTACTTC
>.|TRBJ2-5|TRBV4-2|17|.
CASSQDGGGEAKETQYF
TGTGCCAGCAGCCAAGACGGTGGAGGGGAAGCCAAAGAGACCCAGTACTTC
>once|TRBJ1-5|TRBV2|12|.
CASSDLNQPQHF
TGTGCCAGCAGTGACCTCAATCAGCCCCAGCATTTT
>.|TRBJ1-2|TRBV3-1/TRBV3-2|14|.
CASSQGPGDYGYTF
TGTGCCAGCAGCCAAGGTCCAGGGGACTATGGCTACACCTTC
>.|TRBJ2-7|TRBV29-1|13|.
CSTWTPGHYEQYF
TGCAGCACTTGGACACCGGGCCACTACGAGCAGTACTTC
>.|TRBJ2-7|TRBV6-5|16|TRBD1
CASSYSSWDRVYEQYF
TGTGCCAGCAGTTACTCGAGCTGGGACAGGGTTTACGAGCAGTACTTC
>.|TRBJ1-4|TRBV7-2|16|.
CASSSRRGGTNEKLFF
TGTGCCAGCAGCTCCCGTAGGGGGGGAACTAATGAAAAACTGTTTTTT
>.|TRBJ1-2|TRBV11-2|14|TRBD1
CASSQGQGVAGYTF
TGTGCCAGCAGCCAGGGACAGGGGGTGGCTGGCTACACCTTC
>.|TRBJ2-3|TRBV7-2|15|TRBD2
CASSSIAGVGDTQYF
TGTGCCAGCAGCTCAATAGCGGGGGTGGGAGATACGCAGTATTTT
>.|TRBJ1-4|TRBV10-3|14|TRBD1
CAISARGQDEKLFF
TGTGCCATCAGTGCCAGGGGGCAGGATGAAAAACTGTTTTTT
>.|TRBJ2-6|TRBV30|13|.
CAWSVAGANVLTF
TGTGCCTGGAGTGTAGCCGGGGCCAACGTCCTGACTTTC
>.|TRBJ2-7|TRBV5-1|16|TRBD1
CASSLGGGTGTDEQYF
TGCGCCAGCAGCTTGGGAGGAGGGACAGGTACCGACGAGCAGTACTTC
>.|TRBJ1-5|TRBV4-1|15|.
CASSQGAVSNQPQHF
TGCGCCAGCAGCCAAGGGGCAGTAAGCAATCAGCCCCAGCATTTT
>once|TRBJ1-4|TRBV6-6|18|TRBD1
CASSQGQGALVTNEKLFF
TGTGCCAGCAGTCAGGGACAGGGGGCGCTTGTAACTAATGAAAAACTGTTTTTT
>.|TRBJ1-4|TRBV19|16|.
CASSTPRQATNEKLFF
TGTGCCAGTAGTACCCCCCGACAGGCAACTAATGAAAAACTGTTTTTT
>few|TRBJ1-5|TRBV18|14|.
CASSPQGINQPQHF
TGTGCCAGCTCACCACAGGGGATCAATCAGCCCCAGCATTTT
>.|TRBJ1-1|TRBV10-1|18|TRBD1
CASSEKIGTGDGNTEAFF
TGCGCCAGCAGTGAAAAGATCGGGACAGGGGACGGGAACACTGAAGCTTTCTTT
>.|TRBJ2-3|TRBV9|15|.
CASSVVGEAADTQYF
TGTGCCAGCAGCGTAGTCGGGGAGGCTGCAGATACGCAGTATTTT
>.|TRBJ1-1|TRBV7-9|12|.
CASSLVSTEAFF
TGTGCCAGCAGCTTAGTCTCCACTGAAGCTTTCTTT
>few|TRBJ1-6|TRBV5-4|15|TRBD1
CASRPGQGRNSPLHF
TGTGCCAGCAGGCCCGGACAGGGAAGGAATTCACCCCTCCACTTT
>.|TRBJ2-3|TRBV4-1|11|.
CASSWADTQYF
TGCGCCAGCAGTTGGGCGGATACGCAGTATTTT
>once|TRBJ2-7|TRBV7-3|15|.
CASSKEPGVLYEQYF
TGTGCCAGCAGCAAAGAACCCGGAGTTCTCTACGAGCAGTACTTC
>.|TRBJ1-1|TRBV2|13|.
CASSDRVGTEAFF
TGTGCCAGCAGTGACAGGGTGGGGACTGAAGCTTTCTTT
>.|TRBJ2-6|TRBV4-3|18|TRBD1
CASSQDPGTGIRANVLTF
TGCGCCAGCAGCCAAGATCCCGGGACAGGGATTAGGGCCAACGTCCTGACTTTC
>.|TRBJ2-7|TRBV6-5|14|TRBD1
CASSRGQGFYEQYF
TGTGCCAGCAGTAGGGGACAGGGGTTCTACGAGCAGTACTTC
>.|TRBJ1-4|TRBV4-1|15|.
CASSQEGARGEKLFF
TGCGCCAGCAGCCAAGAGGGAGCCAGGGGTGAAAAACTGTTTTTT
>.|TRBJ1-1|TRBV25-1|13|.
CASSDVVSVGAFF
TGTGCCAGCAGTGATGTGGTATCGGTCGGAGCTTTCTTT
>.|TRBJ2-1|TRBV11-2|17|.
CASSLGRRPRSYNEQFF
TGTGCCAGCAGCTTAGGCCGGCGGCCTAGGTCATACAATGAGCAGTTCTTC
>.|TRBJ1-2|TRBV6-5|15|.
CASRPRGEPYYGYTF
TGTGCCAGCAGACCAAGGGGCGAACCCTACTATGGCTACACCTTC
>once|TRBJ2-7|TRBV7-9|15|TRBD1
CASSLGGGSVNEQYF
TGTGCCAGCAGCTTAGGAGGGGGCAGTGTGAACGAGCAGTACTTC
>.|TRBJ1-2|TRBV18|15|TRBD1
CASSPETGTNYGYTF
TGTGCCAGCTCACCGGAGACAGGGACTAACTATGGCTACACCTTC
>.|TRBJ2-1|TRBV6-2/TRBV6-3|15|.
CASSLDSYTVNEQFF
TGTGCCAGCAGTCTCGACTCGTACACCGTCAATGAGCAGTTCTTC
>few|TRBJ2-7|TRBV27|13|.
CASSLGLTYEQYF
TGTGCCAGCAGTCTGGGGCTGACCTACGAGCAGTACTTC
>.|TRBJ2-1|TRBV5-6|13|TRBD1
CASIRTGNNEQFF
TGTGCCAGCATTAGGACAGGGAACAATGAGCAGTTCTTC
>.|TRBJ2-3|TRBV3-1/TRBV3-2|15|.
CASSQILGAADTQYF
TGTGCCAGCAGCCAGATTTTGGGGGCCGCAGATACGCAGTATTTT
>.|TRBJ2-7|TRBV9|15|TRBD2
CASSLTGGPSYEQYF
TGTGCCAGCAGCCTTACGGGGGGGCCCTCCTACGAGCAGTACTTC
>few|TRBJ1-6|TRBV4-1|17|.
CASSQDARTSERSPLHF
TGCGCCAGCAGCCAAGATGCCCGGACATCCGAGCGTTCACCCCTCCACTTT
>.|TRBJ2-1|TRBV7-9|13|TRBD2
CAKKRGGYNEQFF
TGTGCCAAGAAACGGGGGGGTTACAATGAGCAGTTCTTC
>once|TRBJ1-1|TRBV21-1|14|.
CASSRDRKNTEAFF
TGTGCCAGCAGCAGGGACAGGAAAAACACTGAAGCTTTCTTT
>.|TRBJ2-2|TRBV18|15|TRBD1
CASSPGTGYTGELFF
TGTGCCAGCTCACCGGGGACAGGGTACACCGGGGAGCTGTTTTTT
>.|TRBJ2-7|TRBV5-8|12|.
CASSSRSYEQYF
TGTGCCAGCAGCTCCCGCTCCTACGAGCAGTACTTC